This T cell receptor (beta chain) is drawn from a study of T-cell reconstitution after alpha-beta-depleted transplantation in children. Preparation of the TCRbeta library involved a method that used unique molecular identifiers. TCRdb reanalysed the PCR reads using MiXCR and keeps one entry per CDR3 protein. The sample lists hundreds of thousands of distinct CDR3 sequences; about 9.2% were seen once. The source of this sequence is a human donor who donated a stem cell graft to a child with acute lymphoblastic leukemia. The source was PBMCs from the stem cell graft donor, collected from the stem cell graft.

The CDR3 loop reads CSAGTGGVYEQYF. The CDR3 DNA reads TGCAGCGCCGGGACAGGGGGCGTTTACGAGCAGTACTTC. The chain employs TRBV29-1 and TRBJ2-7; 12 nucleotides agree with TRBD1. In germline, CDR1 is SQVTM, CDR2 ANQGSEA. The CDR3 is 13 residues long. Trimming removed 7 bases from V and 4 bases from J; junction bases left unmatched: 5.